This entry lists 13 T cell receptor beta chains sequenced from one sample in a study of shared clonotypes between healthy human individuals. The assay was immunoSEQ multiplex PCR, and TCRdb's table has in-frame clones only and misses some. The sample has around 2.1 million clones, under 97% seen once. Sequences were obtained from naive CD4+ T cells sorted from blood. Subset noted: CD45RA+ positively selected. These receptors all come from a man between 18 and 35 years old in good health.

V is TRBV27 and J is TRBJ2-7; 12 nucleotides agree with TRBD2. V was pared by 5 bases and J by 2 bases, with 7 bases of the junction left unmatched. The CDR3 loop spans 16 amino acids. Germline V CDR1 and CDR2: MNHEY, SMNVEV (reference sequence). This CDR3 reads CASSPRTSGVAYEQYF. The CDR3 DNA reads as TGTGCCAGCAGTCCCCGGACTAGCGGGGTAGCCTACGAGCAGTACTTC.

The table lists this clone with a count of one. The chain is built from TRBV28 and TRBJ2-2; no clear D. The CDR3 is made up of 15 amino acids. The germline CDR1 and CDR2 sequences are MDHEN and SYDVKM. The V and J ends lost 3 bases and 5 bases respectively, with 13 bases between them. The CDR3 reads CASSFQQVQTGELFF. The CDR3 region has the DNA TGTGCCAGCAGTTTCCAGCAGGTTCAAACCGGGGAGCTGTTTTTT.

This chain joins TRBV30 and TRBJ2-3; no reliable D call. There are 11 residues in the CDR3. Trimming took off 5 bases at V and 2 bases at J, with 5 bases between the two ends. CDR1 is GTSNPN and CDR2 is SVGIG in the germline V gene (reference sequence). CDR3 in DNA: TGTGCCTGGCTGACCACAGATACGCAGTATTTT. It codes for CAWLTTDTQYF. The full variable domain, its missing parts supplied by reference TRBV30 and TRBJ2-3, is SQTIHQWPATLVQPVGSPLSLECTVEGTSNPNLYWYRQAAGRGLQLLFYSVGIGQISSEVPQNLSASRPQDRQFILSSKKLLLSDSGFYLCAWLTTDTQYFGPGTRLTVL.

This clone was observed a few times. Other DNA sequences in the sample encode the same CDR3. This sequence joins TRBV5-1 and TRBJ1-2, with D unresolved. The germline gives CDR1 SGHRS, CDR2 YFSETQ. CDR3 size: 12 residues. The V end lost 0 bases, the J end lost 4 bases, and 4 bases lay between the germline ends. The CDR3 reads CASSLESYGYTF. CDR3 in DNA: TGCGCCAGCAGCTTGGAGAGCTATGGCTACACCTTC.

This rearrangement joins TRBV9 to TRBJ2-2; unclear D gene. Trimming removed 5 bases from V and 4 bases from J, with 15 bases in between. CDR3 length: 15 amino acids. Germline assignment: CDR1 SGDLS and CDR2 YYNGEE. In DNA form, the CDR3 reads TGTGCCAGCAGTTCCGGGCCGTCCGGCACCGGGGAGCTGTTTTTT. This codes for CASSSGPSGTGELFF.

This chain links TRBV30 with TRBJ2-1; 8 positions agree with TRBD2. Per the germline V gene, CDR1 is GTSNPN and CDR2 is SVGIG (reference sequence). The length of the CDR3 is 17 residues. Trimming took 0 bases from V and 6 from J; bases not matched to a gene: 13. The CDR3 reads CAWSVLKVAGGPNEQFF. CDR3 in DNA: TGTGCCTGGAGTGTGCTAAAAGTCGCGGGAGGCCCCAATGAGCAGTTCTTC.

The chain is built from TRBV2 and TRBJ2-3, with D perhaps matching TRBD2 (5 bases). The CDR3 is made up of 12 amino acids. V lost 7 bases and J lost 5, with 10 bases in between. CDR1 is SNHLY, CDR2 FYNNEI, per germline. The CDR3 sequence is CASKGEGDTQYF. For the CDR3, the DNA is TGTGCCAGCAAGGGAGAGGGAGATACGCAGTATTTT.

The gene calls are TRBV2 and TRBJ1-1, with D unresolved. CDR3 length: 12 amino acids. Deletions cut 0 bases from V and 11 bases from J, with 10 bases between. CDR1 and CDR2 from the germline V gene are SNHLY and FYNNEI. The CDR3 is CASSEALQRAFF. For the CDR3, the DNA is TGTGCCAGCAGTGAAGCGCTTCAACGCGCTTTCTTT.

This clone is a singleton in its sample. V and J are TRBV19 and TRBJ1-5; tentative D call: TRBD1 (5 bases). Trimming removed 5 bases at V and 7 bases at J, with 12 bases between. The germline CDR1 and CDR2 sequences are LNHDA and SQIVND (reference sequence). CDR3 size: 13 residues. The CDR3, as DNA: TGTGCCAGTAGTCCAGGGTTTGGGCAGCCCCAGCATTTT. It encodes CASSPGFGQPQHF.

As to this clone: In the same sample, other DNA sequences code for this CDR3. This CDR3 reads CAWNGQDNSPLHF. The CDR3 coding sequence is TGTGCCTGGAACGGGCAGGATAATTCACCCCTCCACTTT. V and J are TRBV30 and TRBJ1-6; D is unclear. With 4 bases removed from V and 5 bases from J, the gap between germline ends came to 9 bases. CDR3 size: 13 residues. Per germline, CDR1 GTSNPN and CDR2 SVGIG (reference sequence).

The rearrangement uses TRBV6-5 and TRBJ2-7; no clear D. The V gene's germline CDR1 is MNHEY and CDR2 SVGAGI. The ends were cut back, 2 bases at V and 2 bases at J, with 13 bases in the middle. The CDR3 runs to 15 residues. The CDR3 DNA is TGTGCCAGCAGTTACGGAGCCGGGCTAGCCTACGAGCAGTACTTC. As protein: CASSYGAGLAYEQYF.

CDR3 residues: CASSLERGAGTGELFF. For the CDR3, the DNA is TGCGCCAGCAGCTTGGAACGGGGGGCCGGGACCGGGGAGCTGTTTTTT. The chain couples TRBV5-1 to TRBJ2-2; D might be TRBD2 (7 bases). The CDR3 is 16 residues long. V gave up 0 bases and J gave up 5 bases, with 14 bases separating them. Germline CDR1 is SGHRS and CDR2 is YFSETQ.

The rearrangement links TRBV10-3 to TRBJ2-2, with D perhaps TRBD1 (5 bases). The V and J ends lost 6 bases and 0 bases respectively, with 11 bases between them. The CDR3 has 15 amino acids. Germline CDR1 and CDR2: ENHRY and SYGVKD. This chain's CDR3 is CAISSDRPNTGELFF. In DNA form, the CDR3 reads TGTGCCATCAGCTCCGACAGACCGAACACCGGGGAGCTGTTTTTT.